This entry lists 7 T cell receptor beta chains sequenced from one sample in a study of T-cell reconstitution after alpha-beta-depleted transplantation in children. Unique molecular identifiers tagged the TCRbeta library. TCRdb ran MiXCR on the PCR reads and lists one entry per CDR3 protein. The data show about 240,000 distinct CDR3 sequences, with under 30% seen just once and approximately 2.5% held by the top ten. Sample: PBMCs, taken before TCRalphabeta/CD19-depleted stem cell transplant. The receptors were sampled from a girl aged 2 to 10 with Fanconi anemia, due to receive a stem cell transplant.

The table lists this clonotype with a few counts. This chain joins TRBV4-2 and TRBJ2-4; maybe TRBD1 (5 bases). V lost 0 bases to trimming and J lost 0 bases, with 18 bases between them. The length of the CDR3 is 19 residues. CDR1 is LGHNA, CDR2 YNFKEQ, per germline. The CDR3, as DNA: TGTGCCAGCAGCCAAGAATGGGTCCCCACGACAGTAGCCAAAAACATTCAGTACTTC. Protein: CASSQEWVPTTVAKNIQYF.

V usage is TRBV6-5 and J usage is TRBJ1-1, with D unclear. The CDR3 runs 15 residues. Trimming pared 2 bases from V and 0 bases from J, leaving 10 bases between. Per the germline V gene, CDR1 is MNHEY and CDR2 is SVGAGI. CDR3 in DNA: TGTGCCAGCAGTTACGCGACCAGTATGAACACTGAAGCTTTCTTT. As protein: CASSYATSMNTEAFF.

The chain employs TRBV29-1 and TRBJ2-1; possibly TRBD1 for D (6 bases). Trimming removed 3 bases at V and 0 bases at J, with 9 bases between. This CDR3 has 14 residues. Per germline, CDR1 SQVTM and CDR2 ANQGSEA. CDR3 protein: CSVDRQDSYNEQFF. DNA for the CDR3: TGCAGCGTTGACCGACAGGACTCCTACAATGAGCAGTTCTTC.

The V and J genes are TRBV12-3 or TRBV12-4 and TRBJ1-1; possibly TRBD1 for D (6 bases). V lost 5 bases to trimming and J lost 1 base, with 8 bases between them. CDR3 length equals 13 residues. This chain's CDR3 is CASSTGWNTEAFF. The CDR3 nucleotides are TGTGCCAGCAGTACAGGGTGGAACACTGAAGCTTTCTTT.

The V call is TRBV11-3, the J call TRBJ2-1; D perhaps matches TRBD1 (6 bases). This CDR3 has 15 residues. The germline gives CDR1 SGHNT, CDR2 YENEEA. The V gene lost 3 bases and the J gene lost 2 bases, with 11 bases spanning the gap. CDR3 amino acids: CASSLDQGPYNEQFF. The CDR3 nucleotides are TGTGCCAGCAGCTTGGATCAGGGGCCCTACAATGAGCAGTTCTTC.

The chain carries TRBV12-3 or TRBV12-4 and TRBJ2-2; D might be TRBD1 (5 bases). V lost 10 bases and J 0 bases, leaving 15 bases between the germline ends. This CDR3 is 15 amino acids long. The CDR3 reads CANLQTDSNTGELFF. In DNA, the CDR3 is TGTGCCAACCTACAGACAGATTCGAACACCGGGGAGCTGTTTTTT.

The V and J genes are TRBV25-1 and TRBJ2-3; the D is unclear. The CDR3 spans 15 residues. V lost 1 base, J lost 6 bases, and 14 bases lay in between. Per germline, CDR1 MGHDK and CDR2 SYGVNS. Here the CDR3 reads CASSESVRPQDTQYF. CDR3 coding DNA: TGTGCCAGCAGTGAATCCGTCAGACCCCAGGATACGCAGTATTTT.